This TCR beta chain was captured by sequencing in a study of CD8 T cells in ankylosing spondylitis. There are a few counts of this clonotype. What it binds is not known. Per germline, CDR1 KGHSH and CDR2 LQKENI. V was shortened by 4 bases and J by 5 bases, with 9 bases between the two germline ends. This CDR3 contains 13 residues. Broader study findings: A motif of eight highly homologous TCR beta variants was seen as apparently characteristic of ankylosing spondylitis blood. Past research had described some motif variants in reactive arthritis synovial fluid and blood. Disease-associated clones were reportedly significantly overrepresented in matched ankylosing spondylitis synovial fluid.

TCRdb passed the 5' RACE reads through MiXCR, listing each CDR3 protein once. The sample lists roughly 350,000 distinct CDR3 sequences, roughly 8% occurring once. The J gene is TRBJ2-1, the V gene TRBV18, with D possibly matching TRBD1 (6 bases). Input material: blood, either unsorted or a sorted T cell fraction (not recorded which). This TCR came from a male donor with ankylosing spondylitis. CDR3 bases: TGTGCCAGCTCACACGGACAGAACAATGAGCAGTTCTTC. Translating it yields CASSHGQNNEQFF.